The 26 T cell receptor beta chains given below trace back to one sample, sequenced in a study of T cells in Graves' hyperthyroidism and ophthalmopathy. It was RNA transcripts that yielded the amplified TCR beta CDR3 regions. The TCR CDR3 first-round RT-PCR relied on the HTBI primer set. In TCRdb, the multiplex PCR reads were re-called with MiXCR into one record per CDR3 protein. The sample consists of about 700,000 distinct CDR3 sequences, about 45% of them appearing once. The sequenced material came from peripheral blood or thyroid tissue (not recorded which). The receptors were gathered from an adult man with Graves' disease, either hyperthyroidism or ophthalmopathy (not recorded which).

This clonotype has a handful of counts. This rearrangement joins TRBV6-5 to TRBJ1-2, with D perhaps matching TRBD1 (5 bases). Looked up from germline, CDR1 is MNHEY and CDR2 is SVGAGI. The CDR3 has 14 amino acids. Between the trimmed V and J ends, which lost 2 bases and 5 bases, there was a span of 12 bases. The CDR3 bases are TGTGCCAGCAGTTACGGGGGACCTGGGTATGGCTACACCTTC. The encoded protein is CASSYGGPGYGYTF.

This clonotype was observed once. The chain carries TRBV7-9 and TRBJ1-2; D ambiguous. V was shortened by 0 bases and J by 8 bases, with 7 bases between the two germline ends. Germline CDR1 reads SEHNR; CDR2 reads FQNEAQ (reference sequence). The CDR3 covers 12 residues. The CDR3 nucleotides are TGTGCCAGCAGCTTAGCGTCCGGGGGCTACACCTTC. Residues: CASSLASGGYTF.

Worth noting for this clonotype: This may be a read error, as it is one base from a much larger clone. This CDR3 fails to terminate in the conserved phenylalanine or tryptophan, so it likely reflects a read error. The chain is built from TRBV25-1 and TRBJ1-2; D may be TRBD1 (6 bases). The CDR3 runs to 14 residues. The V gene lost 5 bases and the J gene lost 0 bases, with 10 bases spanning the gap. The germline gives CDR1 MGHDK, CDR2 SYGVNS. The CDR3 sequence is CASSPDRANYGYTL. The CDR3 DNA reads TGTGCCAGCAGTCCGGACAGAGCTAACTATGGCTACACCCTC.

This clonotype was observed a handful of times. V usage is TRBV19 and J usage is TRBJ2-5, with 13 nucleotides matching TRBD2. Per the germline V gene, CDR1 is LNHDA and CDR2 is SQIVND (reference sequence). This CDR3 is built from 13 residues. Germline trimming cut 7 bases from V and 12 bases from J; bases unmatched to any gene: 8. Here the CDR3 reads CASIGTSGEKKYF. The CDR3 DNA sequence: TGTGCCAGTATCGGGACTAGCGGGGAAAAGAAGTACTTC.

This clonotype came up many times. The chain employs TRBV7-6 and TRBJ2-7; 12 nucleotides match TRBD1. This CDR3 is 15 amino acids long. CDR1 is SGHVS and CDR2 is FNYEAQ in the germline V gene. The trim removed 0 bases at V and 6 bases at J, leaving 3 bases unmatched. The CDR3 DNA reads TGTGCCAGCAGCTTAGCGGGACAGGGGGCGGGCGAGCAGTACTTC. Its protein is CASSLAGQGAGEQYF.

A single count supports this clonotype. A junction boundary mismatches the germline segment, possibly from a read error. The chain has TRBV6-1 and TRBJ1-6; D is possibly TRBD1 (6 bases). From germline, CDR1 is MNHNS and CDR2 SASEGT. The CDR3 is made up of 15 amino acids. The CDR3 sequence is CASGLGTGLASPPHF. CDR3 coding DNA: TGTGCTAGTGGTTTGGGTACAGGGTTGGCTTCACCCCCCCACTTT.

This clonotype was observed at least ten times. The chain has TRBV2 and TRBJ1-6; D is undetermined. The germline CDR1 and CDR2 sequences are SNHLY and FYNNEI. This CDR3 is built from 15 residues. V lost 6 bases and J lost 1, with 10 bases in between. The CDR3 bases are TGTGCCAGCAGGGAACTAACGTCCTATAATTCACCCCTCCACTTT. Protein product: CASRELTSYNSPLHF. Full variable domain (remainder filled in from reference TRBV2 and TRBJ1-6): EPEVTQTPSHQVTQMGQEVILRCVPISNHLYFYWYRQILGQKVEFLVSFYNNEISEKSEIFDDQFSVERPDGSNFTLKIRSTKLEDSAMYFCASRELTSYNSPLHFGNGTRLTVT.

This clonotype was seen a few times. V and J are TRBV7-9 and TRBJ2-7; no reliable D call. Trimming removed 1 base from V and 7 bases from J, with 17 bases in between. The CDR3 runs to 15 residues. Germline CDR1 and CDR2: SEHNR and FQNEAQ (reference sequence). DNA of the CDR3: TGTGCCAGCAGCTTAGGTGCCAGAGGAACTACAGAGCAGTACTTC. It is translated as CASSLGARGTTEQYF.

This clonotype has a handful of counts. The rearrangement joins TRBV7-9 to TRBJ1-2, with 9 bases aligning to TRBD1. This CDR3 comprises 15 residues. V dropped 5 bases and J dropped 2; count of bases not matched to a gene: 6. From germline, CDR1 is SEHNR and CDR2 FQNEAQ (reference sequence). This chain's CDR3 is CASSSRQGVNYGYTF. DNA for the CDR3: TGTGCCAGCAGCAGTCGACAGGGGGTCAACTATGGCTACACCTTC. Supplemented by reference TRBV7-9 and TRBJ1-2, the full variable domain reads DTGVSQNPRHKITKRGQNVTFRCDPISEHNRLYWYRQTLGQGPEFLTYFQNEAQLEKSRLLSDRFSAERPKGSFSTLEIQRTEQGDSAMYLCASSSRQGVNYGYTFGSGTRLTVV.

This clonotype was counted ten times or more. The chain combines TRBV20-1 with TRBJ1-5, with unresolved D. The V end lost 1 base, the J end lost 6 bases, and 10 bases lay between the germline ends. The CDR3 sequence is 13 residues long. The V gene's germline CDR1 is DFQATT and CDR2 SNEGSKA (reference sequence). The CDR3 is CSARVGKGQPQHF. Written as DNA, the CDR3 is TGCAGTGCTAGAGTAGGGAAGGGTCAGCCCCAGCATTTT.

The V and J genes are TRBV7-9 and TRBJ2-7; D remains unclear. This CDR3 region has 11 residues. CDR1 is SEHNR, CDR2 FQNEAQ, per germline (reference sequence). CDR3 sequence (DNA): TGTGCTAGCTACAATACCTACGAGCAGTACTTC. Its translation: CASYNTYEQYF.

The chain employs TRBV10-3 and TRBJ2-7; D is perhaps TRBD1 or TRBD2 (5 bases each). The ends were cut back, 10 bases at V and 2 bases at J, with 18 bases in the middle. This CDR3 contains 14 residues. Germline assignment: CDR1 ENHRY and CDR2 SYGVKD. The CDR3 protein is CASLGTSPPYEQYF. Here the CDR3 DNA reads TGTGCCAGCCTGGGGACGTCGCCCCCCTACGAGCAGTACTTC.

Details on this clonotype: This likely comes from a read error, as the CDR3 has no conserved phenylalanine or tryptophan at its end. Because the CDR3's place on the DNA is in doubt, the DNA is left out and the CDR3 is given as listed by TCRdb. This sequence joins TRBV20-1 and TRBJ2-7; the table gives TRBD2 as D, unverified against the DNA. The CDR3 is 8 residues long, counting both termini. Germline V gene lookup returns CDR1 DFQATT and CDR2 SNEGSKA (reference sequence). CDR3 amino acids: CSATPRTS.

The rearrangement joins TRBV15 to TRBJ1-5; TRBD1 matches 8 bases. The CDR3 has 16 amino acids. J lost 2 bases, V lost 10 bases, and 13 bases had no gene match. The germline V gene encodes CDR1 LNHNV and CDR2 YYDKDF (reference sequence). Here the CDR3 DNA reads TGTGCCAGCAGTATCGGGACAGGAGAACGCAATCAGCCCCAGCATTTT. Translation: CASSIGTGERNQPQHF.

This clonotype was found a few times. The J gene is TRBJ2-5, the V gene TRBV9; D is possibly TRBD2 (5 bases). Germline V lookup: CDR1 SGDLS, CDR2 YYNGEE. V was trimmed by 0 bases and J by 5 bases, leaving 14 bases between them. The CDR3 sequence is 15 residues long. The CDR3 DNA reads TGTGCCAGCAGCGTAGGTCTGAGCCCGGGGGAGACCCAGTACTTC. It yields the protein CASSVGLSPGETQYF.

This clonotype was detected ten times or more. J is TRBJ1-4 and V is TRBV24-1, with D unclear. The V gene's germline CDR1 is KGHDR and CDR2 SFDVKD. Trimming removed 4 bases at V and 6 bases at J, with 11 bases between. CDR3 size: 14 residues. CDR3 nucleotide sequence: TGTGCCACCAGTGACGCGGGGTTGGATGAAAAACTGTTTTTT. Its translation is CATSDAGLDEKLFF.

In this sample, this clonotype turned up many times. The rearrangement uses TRBV7-9 and TRBJ2-7; D not resolved. Trimming cost V 2 bases and J 3 bases, with 8 bases left between them. This CDR3 has 13 amino acids. Germline loops: CDR1 SEHNR, CDR2 FQNEAQ (reference sequence). CDR3 DNA: TGTGCCAGCAGCTTATTAGGTTTCTACGAGCAGTACTTC. Encoded protein: CASSLLGFYEQYF.

A note on this clonotype: No conserved phenylalanine or tryptophan ends this CDR3, so it is likely a read error. This chain connects TRBV7-2 to TRBJ1-2; no firm D call. The CDR3 has 14 amino acids. Between the trimmed V and J ends, which lost 2 bases and 2 bases, there was a span of 9 bases. CDR1 and CDR2 (germline): SGHTA, FQGNSA. The CDR3 nucleotides read TGTGCCAGCAGCTTAATGTGGTCAAACTATGGCTACACCTCC. The encoded protein is CASSLMWSNYGYTS.

The rearrangement links TRBV7-9 to TRBJ1-1; D is ambiguous. CDR3 length equals 14 residues. Per germline, CDR1 SEHNR and CDR2 FQNEAQ (reference sequence). V gave up 1 base and J gave up 7 bases, with 13 bases separating them. The CDR3 DNA reads TGTGCCAGCAGCTTAGATATCCGGCAAGTTGAAGCTTTCTTT. Its translation is CASSLDIRQVEAFF.

As concerns this clonotype: One end of the junction varies from germline; a read error may be responsible. The rearrangement joins TRBV9 to TRBJ1-3; 7 nucleotides align to TRBD1. Looked up from germline, CDR1 is SGDLS and CDR2 is YYNGEE. CDR3 length equals 15 residues. In DNA form, the CDR3 reads TGTGCCAGCATCGTAGGGGGCAGCTCTGGAAACACCATATATTTT. The encoded protein is CASIVGGSSGNTIYF.

The J gene is TRBJ2-7, the V gene TRBV20-1; D possibly corresponds to TRBD2 (6 bases). In germline, CDR1 is DFQATT, CDR2 SNEGSKA (reference sequence). V was pared by 4 bases and J by 0 bases, with 13 bases between. This CDR3 has 14 amino acids. The chain's CDR3 is CSAIAHGGSYEQYF. The CDR3 DNA follows: TGCAGTGCTATAGCTCACGGGGGCTCCTACGAGCAGTACTTC.

This chain links TRBV10-3 with TRBJ2-7; 7 positions agree with TRBD1. The length of the CDR3 is 15 residues. V gave up 10 bases and J gave up 3 bases; unmatched junction bases: 15. The germline V gene has CDR1 ENHRY and CDR2 SYGVKD. CDR3 nucleotide sequence: TGTGCCAGCAGCCACACCCGGGACAGCAGCTACGAGCAGTACTTC. Translating gives CASSHTRDSSYEQYF.

The sample holds many counts of this clonotype. J is TRBJ1-5 and V is TRBV12-3 or TRBV12-4; TRBD1 is a possible D gene (5 bases). V was pared by 4 bases and J by 7 bases, with 11 bases between. The length of the CDR3 is 13 residues. The CDR3 protein is CASSYAGRQPQHF. The CDR3 DNA reads as TGTGCCAGCAGTTATGCGGGACGACAGCCCCAGCATTTT.

V and J are TRBV2 and TRBJ1-5; the D gene is possibly TRBD1 (5 bases). The germline V and J ends were trimmed by 5 bases and 4 bases, with 21 bases remaining between them. Germline CDR1 reads SNHLY; CDR2 reads FYNNEI. This CDR3 is 17 amino acids long. The CDR3 loop reads CASSISWGAVGNQPQHF. As DNA, the CDR3 is TGTGCCAGCAGTATCTCGTGGGGCGCGGTGGGAAATCAGCCCCAGCATTTT.

This clonotype has ten or more counts. J is TRBJ2-7 and V is TRBV29-1, with no clear D. The germline gives CDR1 SQVTM, CDR2 ANQGSEA. V was clipped by 1 base and J by 0 bases, with 10 bases between them. This CDR3 comprises 14 residues. CDR3 nucleotides: TGCAGCGTTGAAGTAGGTACAGCCTCCTACGAGCAGTACTTC. Translation gives CSVEVGTASYEQYF.

This clonotype was found a few times. The rearrangement uses TRBV7-3 and TRBJ1-6; D not certain. This CDR3 comprises 13 residues. Trimming took off 1 base at V and 10 bases at J, with 8 bases between the two ends. CDR1 SGHTA and CDR2 FQGTGA come from the germline V gene. DNA of the CDR3: TGTGCCAGCAGCTTAAGGGGAGGGTCACCCCTCCACTTT. Translating gives CASSLRGGSPLHF.